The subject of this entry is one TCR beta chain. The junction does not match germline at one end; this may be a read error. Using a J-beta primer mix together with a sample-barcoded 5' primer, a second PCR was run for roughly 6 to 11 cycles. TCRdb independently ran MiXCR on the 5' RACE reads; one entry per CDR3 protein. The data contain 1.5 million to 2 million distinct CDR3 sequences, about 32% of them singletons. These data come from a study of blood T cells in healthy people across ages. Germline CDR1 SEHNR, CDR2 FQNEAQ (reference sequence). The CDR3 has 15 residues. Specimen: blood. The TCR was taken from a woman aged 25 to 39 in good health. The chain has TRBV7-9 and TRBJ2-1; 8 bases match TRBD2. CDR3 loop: CASSSGTSPYNERFF. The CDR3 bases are TGTGCCAGCAGCTCCGGGACTAGTCCCTACAACGAGCGGTTCTTC.